The T cell receptor (beta chain) under discussion was sequenced for a study of cytomegalovirus exposure and HLA in healthy donors. The PCR had 60 Vbeta and 13 Jbeta primers. Using immunoSEQ multiplex PCR, the repertoire was profiled, and TCRdb retains in-frame clones only, with some absent. Altogether some 87,000 clones are present, 65% to 85% being singletons, with the ten largest covering about 20%. Findings of the study overall: Roughly even sequencing depth across donors was the assumption behind the presence/absence analyses. Links to common viral pathogens appeared, in a later analysis, for several of the most significant clusters.

This clone was observed a few times. Its antigen is not identified. Germline V lookup: CDR1 SGHKS, CDR2 YYEKEE (reference sequence). The J segment lost 0 bases and the V segment lost 5 bases, leaving 2 bases of the junction unmatched. The CDR3 has 15 amino acids. The rearrangement joins TRBV5-5 to TRBJ2-6; TRBD2 matches 7 bases. This TCR came from a woman aged 40 to 49 in good health and CMV-seropositive. The sample taken for sequencing was PBMCs. For the CDR3, the DNA is TGTGCCAGCAGGGGACTAACCTCTGGGGCCAACGTCCTGACTTTC. It specifies CASRGLTSGANVLTF. The entire variable domain, with the rest obtained from reference TRBV5-5 and TRBJ2-6, is as follows: DAGVTQSPTHLIKTRGQQVTLRCSPISGHKSVSWYQQVLGQGPQFIFQYYEKEERGRGNFPDRFSARQFPNYSSELNVNALLLGDSALYLCASRGLTSGANVLTFGAGSRLTVL.